What follows describes a single TCR beta chain. In the authors' methods: Using reference gene primer amplification, nucleated cell counts were estimated. Assay used: immunoSEQ multiplex PCR; TCRdb lists only in-frame clones, some missing. For V, J and clone size, that table is used; D and trimming come from the DNA. This sample carries some 33,000 clones, roughly 85% of them seen once, and the ten largest clones take 5.5% to 8.5%. The data originate from a study of blood T cell repertoires in COVID-19. Overall study context: Sites across the United States, Italy and Spain contributed samples from acute and convalescent COVID-19. Sample material is recorded as cDNA or gDNA derived from T cells, B-cell-depleted T cells, or PBMCs.

The V and J ends lost 4 bases and 8 bases, in that order; junction bases with no gene match: 18. CDR3 size: 18 residues. Germline V gives CDR1 KGHSH, CDR2 LQKENI. Sequencing was done on a sample of peripheral blood. This clonotype originated in a man aged 60 to 75 with active COVID-19. The V and J genes are TRBV18 and TRBJ2-1, with 9 bases identical to TRBD2. CDR3 in amino acids: CASSLAGAHPASSDEQFF. CDR3 bases: TGTGCCAGCTCACTAGCGGGAGCCCACCCCGCGTCGTCCGATGAGCAGTTCTTC.